Following are 30 T cell receptor beta chains from one sample sequenced in a study of early T cells in non-severe SARS-CoV-2 infection. TCRdb analysed the 5' RACE reads with MiXCR anew, one entry per CDR3 protein. Of 70,000 or so distinct CDR3 sequences in the sample, roughly 13% were seen once. The specimen was whole blood. All receptors come from an adult who was a healthcare worker with PCR-confirmed SARS-CoV-2 infection or an uninfected control (not recorded which).

This clonotype was counted many times. The genes are TRBV7-2 and TRBJ1-6, with 8 bases that match TRBD1. This CDR3 region has 15 residues. CDR1 SGHTA and CDR2 FQGNSA come from the germline V gene. With 0 bases clipped from V and 10 bases from J, the junction kept 5 bases outside the gene matches. CDR3 DNA: TGTGCCAGCAGCTTAGCGGGACAGGCTGGCTCACCCCTCCACTTT. Protein sequence: CASSLAGQAGSPLHF.

This chain joins TRBV12-3 or TRBV12-4 and TRBJ2-2; tentatively, D is TRBD2 (5 bases). The CDR3 is 15 amino acids. V was cut by 3 bases and J by 0 bases, with 8 bases left in between. The CDR3 region is CASSFGVSNTGELFF. The CDR3 DNA follows: TGTGCCAGCAGTTTCGGGGTATCGAACACCGGGGAGCTGTTTTTT.

The chain is built from TRBV29-1 and TRBJ1-2; tentative D call: TRBD1 (5 bases). Germline assignment: CDR1 SQVTM and CDR2 ANQGSEA. This CDR3 is 12 amino acids long. The CDR3 sequence is CSIKTDNYGYTF. CDR3 in DNA: TGCAGTATAAAGACAGATAACTATGGCTACACCTTC.

The gene calls are TRBV29-1 and TRBJ1-1, with D tentatively TRBD1 (6 bases). V gave up 3 bases and J gave up 0 bases, with 14 bases separating them. This CDR3 is built from 15 residues. The germline V gene has CDR1 SQVTM and CDR2 ANQGSEA. In DNA, the CDR3 is TGCAGCGTTGACAGGGGTCAAACAATGAACACTGAAGCTTTCTTT. Translation: CSVDRGQTMNTEAFF.

To note about this clonotype: One end of the junction fails to match germline, which may point to a read error. The J gene is TRBJ1-5, the V gene TRBV29-1; D uncertain. The germline gives CDR1 SQVTM, CDR2 ANQGSEA. This CDR3 has 13 residues. CDR3 region: CSVKEFSNQPQHF. The CDR3 DNA follows: TGCAGCGTTAAAGAGTTTAGCAATCAGCCCCAGCATTTT.

The sample holds a few counts of this clonotype. CDR3 loop: CASSLDEQFF. DNA for the CDR3: TGTGCCAGCAGCTTGGATGAGCAGTTCTTC. The chain carries TRBV12-3 or TRBV12-4 and TRBJ2-1, with D unresolved. V was pared by 6 bases and J by 8 bases, with 5 bases between. The CDR3 is made up of 10 amino acids.

The table lists this clonotype with many counts. The chain recombines TRBV20-1 with TRBJ2-3; D is undetermined. Trimming removed 6 bases from V and 2 bases from J, with 6 bases in between. CDR1 is DFQATT and CDR2 is SNEGSKA in the germline V gene (reference sequence). CDR3 size: 11 residues. The DNA for the CDR3 is TGCAGTGCACTACTCACAGATACGCAGTATTTT. It translates to CSALLTDTQYF.

The rearrangement joins TRBV12-5 to TRBJ2-5; possible D gene TRBD1, 5 bases. In germline, CDR1 is LGHNT, CDR2 FRNRAP. V lost 1 base and J lost 0, with 9 bases in between. The CDR3 sequence is 15 residues long. The CDR3 sequence: CASGLGDSYQETQYF. The CDR3, as DNA: TGTGCTAGTGGTTTGGGAGACAGCTACCAAGAGACCCAGTACTTC.

This clonotype has a handful of counts. J is TRBJ2-5 and V is TRBV20-1; tentatively, D is TRBD1 (6 bases). Per germline, CDR1 DFQATT and CDR2 SNEGSKA (reference sequence). The V end lost 0 bases, the J end lost 5 bases, and 28 bases lay between the germline ends. This CDR3 has 19 amino acids. CDR3 protein: CSARDRGLNRVLLRETQYF. The CDR3 coding sequence is TGCAGTGCTAGAGATCGGGGCCTAAACAGGGTACTGCTTAGGGAGACCCAGTACTTC.

This chain uses TRBV19 with TRBJ1-2; 8 bases map to TRBD1. Trimming cost V 6 bases and J 6 bases; bases outside gene matches: 12. This CDR3 is built from 15 residues. CDR1 and CDR2 from the germline V gene are LNHDA and SQIVND (reference sequence). The CDR3 region has the DNA TGTGCCAGTAGGACCCTTATACTGGACAGGGATGGCTACACCTTC. Translation: CASRTLILDRDGYTF.

This clonotype was counted between two and nine times. In DNA, the CDR3 is TGTGCCAGCAGCCCCCGACAGCACTCCTATAATTCACCCCTCCACTTT. It translates to CASSPRQHSYNSPLHF. This rearrangement joins TRBV9 to TRBJ1-6; D may be TRBD1 (5 bases). The CDR3 consists of 16 residues. Trimming took 4 bases from V and 0 from J, leaving 11 bases between them. Germline V lookup: CDR1 SGDLS, CDR2 YYNGEE.

The V call is TRBV6-1, the J call TRBJ1-6; D perhaps matches TRBD1 (5 bases). Trimming pared 1 base from V and 7 bases from J, leaving 8 bases between. Per germline, CDR1 MNHNS and CDR2 SASEGT. The CDR3 is 14 amino acids. DNA of the CDR3: TGTGCCAGCAGTGAAGGGACACCGAATTCACCCCTCCACTTT. It translates to CASSEGTPNSPLHF.

This clonotype occurred a few times. The V and J genes are TRBV12-3 or TRBV12-4 and TRBJ1-5; D not resolved. V lost 6 bases and J lost 3, with 15 bases in between. The CDR3 totals 15 residues. CDR3 in DNA: TGTGCCAGCAGAGCGGCCGCGGGAGACAATCAGCCCCAGCATTTT. Protein product: CASRAAAGDNQPQHF.

The V call is TRBV14, the J call TRBJ2-2; TRBD2 matches at 9 bases. V was clipped by 4 bases and J by 3 bases; unmatched bases: 6. This CDR3 contains 16 residues. The germline V gene encodes CDR1 SGHDN and CDR2 FVKESK. In nucleotides, the CDR3 is TGTGCCAGCAGCCGTCTAGCGGGGCCCGACACCGGGGAGCTGTTTTTT. This encodes CASSRLAGPDTGELFF.

This clonotype was counted only a few times. The rearrangement links TRBV6-1 to TRBJ1-2, with 7 bases lining up with TRBD1. The CDR3 is 14 residues long. V lost 10 bases, J lost 4 bases, and 12 bases stayed unmatched. The germline V gene has CDR1 MNHNS and CDR2 SASEGT. The CDR3 sequence: CATREQQGFYGYTF. CDR3 DNA sequence: TGTGCCACCCGGGAACAACAGGGGTTCTATGGCTACACCTTC.

This clonotype was picked up a small number of times. This chain uses TRBV7-9 with TRBJ1-6, with D possibly being TRBD1 (5 bases). The germline CDR1 and CDR2 sequences are SEHNR and FQNEAQ (reference sequence). The CDR3 has 16 amino acids. The V end was cut by 1 base, the J end by 7 bases, with 14 bases between. CDR3 amino acids: CASSLGGPGVNSPLHF. The CDR3 bases are TGTGCCAGCAGCTTAGGGGGACCGGGGGTAAATTCACCCCTCCACTTT.

This clonotype was seen more than once but under ten times. The chain is built from TRBV29-1 and TRBJ2-1; D is undetermined. Germline CDR1 and CDR2: SQVTM and ANQGSEA. The CDR3 is made up of 13 amino acids. The V end lost 4 bases, the J end lost 2 bases, and 9 bases lay between the germline ends. The CDR3 is CSVAHTPYNEQFF. The CDR3 DNA reads TGCAGCGTTGCCCACACCCCCTACAATGAGCAGTTCTTC.

This clonotype was picked up many times. V is TRBV30 and J is TRBJ1-5, with 7 bases aligning to TRBD1. This CDR3 spans 18 amino acids. Per germline, CDR1 GTSNPN and CDR2 SVGIG (reference sequence). With V trimmed by 1 base and J by 2 bases, 14 bases remained unmatched. CDR3 nucleotides: TGTGCCTGGAGTGCCACGACAGGGAGTTTTGACCGCAATCAGCCCCAGCATTTT. Protein product: CAWSATTGSFDRNQPQHF. The full variable domain, in which reference TRBV30 and TRBJ1-5 provide the parts outside the CDR3, is SQTIHQWPATLVQPVGSPLSLECTVEGTSNPNLYWYRQAAGRGLQLLFYSVGIGQISSEVPQNLSASRPQDRQFILSSKKLLLSDSGFYLCAWSATTGSFDRNQPQHFGDGTRLSIL.

This clonotype turned up a few times. The rearrangement joins TRBV6-2 or TRBV6-3 to TRBJ2-2, with D possibly being TRBD2 (5 bases). The CDR3 sequence is 17 residues long. The ends were cut back, 6 bases at V and 1 base at J, with 18 bases in the middle. In germline, CDR1 is MNHEY, CDR2 SVGEGT. CDR3: CASSLLFGDLNTGELFF. The CDR3 DNA follows: TGTGCCAGCAGCTTACTCTTCGGGGATTTGAACACCGGGGAGCTGTTTTTT.

This clonotype was detected only a few times. V gene TRBV11-1 combines with J gene TRBJ2-3; 10 bases map to TRBD2. Unmatched junction bases numbered 1, after V lost 4 bases and J lost 0 bases. The CDR3 has 15 amino acids. Germline values: CDR1 SGHAT, CDR2 FQDESV (reference sequence). CDR3 in DNA: TGTGCCAGCAGCTCACTAGCGGGAAGCACAGATACGCAGTATTTT. Translation: CASSSLAGSTDTQYF.

This clonotype was detected many times. The chain combines TRBV7-6 with TRBJ2-1; tentative D call: TRBD1 (5 bases). Germline loops: CDR1 SGHVS, CDR2 FNYEAQ. The CDR3 totals 13 residues. Trimming left V 0 bases short and J 6 bases short, with 6 bases between. In DNA, the CDR3 is TGTGCCAGCAGCTTAGCAGGGGTCAATGAGCAGTTCTTC. Translation gives CASSLAGVNEQFF. Looking up the rest from reference TRBV7-6 and TRBJ2-1 gives the full variable domain: GAGVSQSPRYKVTKRGQDVALRCDPISGHVSLYWYRQALGQGPEFLTYFNYEAQQDKSGLPNDRFSAERPEGSISTLTIQRTEQRDSAMYRCASSLAGVNEQFFGPGTRLTVL.

This CDR3 is CSVREQGAREKLFF. CDR3 DNA sequence: TGCAGCGTCCGGGAACAGGGGGCGCGTGAAAAACTGTTTTTT. V is TRBV29-1 and J is TRBJ1-4; TRBD1 matches 9 bases. Germline V gene sequence: CDR1 SQVTM, CDR2 ANQGSEA. This CDR3 spans 14 amino acids. After removal of 6 bases from V and 7 bases from J, the junction contained 9 bases not matched to a gene.

This clonotype was seen a few times. The chain uses TRBV20-1 and TRBJ2-7; either TRBD1 or TRBD2 may supply D (5 bases each). V lost 5 bases and J lost 3, with 8 bases in between. Germline V gene data show CDR1 as DFQATT and CDR2 as SNEGSKA (reference sequence). The CDR3 covers 11 residues. The CDR3 sequence: CSAVGGYEQYF. CDR3 coding DNA: TGCAGTGCTGTTGGGGGCTACGAGCAGTACTTC.

This chain connects TRBV7-6 to TRBJ2-7; 8 nucleotides agree with TRBD2. The V gene's germline CDR1 is SGHVS and CDR2 FNYEAQ. V was clipped by 5 bases and J by 0 bases; unmatched bases: 18. CDR3 length: 19 amino acids. CDR3 sequence: CASSPRPGGVRISSYEQYF. The CDR3 DNA reads as TGTGCCAGCAGCCCCCGGCCGGGGGGGGTTAGGATTAGCTCCTACGAGCAGTACTTC. The full variable domain, in which reference TRBV7-6 and TRBJ2-7 provide the parts outside the CDR3, is GAGVSQSPRYKVTKRGQDVALRCDPISGHVSLYWYRQALGQGPEFLTYFNYEAQQDKSGLPNDRFSAERPEGSISTLTIQRTEQRDSAMYRCASSPRPGGVRISSYEQYFGPGTRLTVT.

This clonotype was detected many times. J is TRBJ2-7 and V is TRBV7-9, with a possible D match to TRBD2 (6 bases). The CDR3 covers 13 residues. V was trimmed by 4 bases and J by 5 bases, leaving 12 bases between them. Germline CDR1 SEHNR, CDR2 FQNEAQ (reference sequence). CDR3 residues: CASSSGLRDEQYF. The CDR3 coding sequence is TGTGCCAGCAGCTCAGGACTAAGGGACGAGCAGTACTTC.

The rearrangement links TRBV18 to TRBJ2-5; D unresolved. The CDR3 has 13 residues. The V gene lost 6 bases and the J gene lost 1 base, with 9 bases spanning the gap. CDR1 is KGHSH and CDR2 is LQKENI in the germline V gene. The CDR3 DNA sequence: TGTGCCAGCTCCTCGGGCCTCCAAGAGACCCAGTACTTC. Protein sequence: CASSSGLQETQYF.

The chain has TRBV6-2 or TRBV6-3 and TRBJ2-1; weak D call: TRBD1 (5 bases). CDR1 MNHEY and CDR2 SVGEGT come from the germline V gene. With 7 bases removed from V and 4 bases from J, the gap between germline ends came to 20 bases. CDR3 length: 16 amino acids. CDR3 nucleotides: TGTGCCAGCACCCAAAGGGGTGGCTCACTTTACAATGAGCAGTTCTTC. Translated: CASTQRGGSLYNEQFF.

V and J are TRBV12-3 or TRBV12-4 and TRBJ1-1, with 11 positions matching TRBD1. Trimming removed 3 bases from V and 4 bases from J; junction bases left unmatched: 4. This CDR3 contains 15 residues. The CDR3 DNA sequence: TGTGCCAGCAGTTTCCAGGGGACAGGGGGCACTGAAGCTTTCTTT. Protein: CASSFQGTGGTEAFF.

There are many counts of this clonotype. V gene TRBV6-5 combines with J gene TRBJ1-1; 8 bases line up with TRBD1. Losses at the gene ends were 4 bases for V and 0 bases for J; bases not matched to a gene: 4. CDR3 length: 15 residues. Germline-derived CDR1 and CDR2 are MNHEY and SVGAGI. DNA for the CDR3: TGTGCCAGCAGTTCCCCGACAGGGGTGAACACTGAAGCTTTCTTT. This codes for CASSSPTGVNTEAFF.

The CDR3 region has the DNA TGTGCCAGCAGCCCTGCGGAGGGGGCCAACACTGAAGCTTTCTTT. Its protein is CASSPAEGANTEAFF. The chain uses TRBV7-3 and TRBJ1-1; 7 bases match TRBD1. V shed 5 bases, J shed 2 bases, and the junction held 8 bases outside the gene matches. Germline V gene data show CDR1 as SGHTA and CDR2 as FQGTGA. The CDR3 has 15 amino acids.